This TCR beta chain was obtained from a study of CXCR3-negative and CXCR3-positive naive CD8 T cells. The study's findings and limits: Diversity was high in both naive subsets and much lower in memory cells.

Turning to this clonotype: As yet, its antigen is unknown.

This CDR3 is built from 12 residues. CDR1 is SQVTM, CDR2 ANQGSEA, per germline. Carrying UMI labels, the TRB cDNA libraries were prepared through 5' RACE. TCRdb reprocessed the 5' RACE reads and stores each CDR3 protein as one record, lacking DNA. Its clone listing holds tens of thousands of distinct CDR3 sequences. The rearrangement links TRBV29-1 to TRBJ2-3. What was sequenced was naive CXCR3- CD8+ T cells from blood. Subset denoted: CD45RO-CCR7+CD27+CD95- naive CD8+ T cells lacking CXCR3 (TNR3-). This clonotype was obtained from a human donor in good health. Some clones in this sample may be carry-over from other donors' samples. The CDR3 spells CSVEYSTDTQYF.